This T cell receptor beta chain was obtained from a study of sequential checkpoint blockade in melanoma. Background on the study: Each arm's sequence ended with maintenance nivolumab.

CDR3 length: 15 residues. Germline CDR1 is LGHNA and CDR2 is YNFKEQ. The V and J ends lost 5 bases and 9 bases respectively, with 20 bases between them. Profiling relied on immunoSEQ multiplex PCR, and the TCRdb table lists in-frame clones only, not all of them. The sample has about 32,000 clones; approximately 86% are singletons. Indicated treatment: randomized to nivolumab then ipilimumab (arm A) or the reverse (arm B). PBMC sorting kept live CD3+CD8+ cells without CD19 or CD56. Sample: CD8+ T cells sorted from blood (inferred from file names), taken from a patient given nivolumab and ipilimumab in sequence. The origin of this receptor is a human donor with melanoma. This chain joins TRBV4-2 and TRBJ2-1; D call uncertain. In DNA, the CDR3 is TGTGCCAGCAGCTTTCGCACATCTTTTCTTGCTGAGCAGTTCTTC. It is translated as CASSFRTSFLAEQFF.